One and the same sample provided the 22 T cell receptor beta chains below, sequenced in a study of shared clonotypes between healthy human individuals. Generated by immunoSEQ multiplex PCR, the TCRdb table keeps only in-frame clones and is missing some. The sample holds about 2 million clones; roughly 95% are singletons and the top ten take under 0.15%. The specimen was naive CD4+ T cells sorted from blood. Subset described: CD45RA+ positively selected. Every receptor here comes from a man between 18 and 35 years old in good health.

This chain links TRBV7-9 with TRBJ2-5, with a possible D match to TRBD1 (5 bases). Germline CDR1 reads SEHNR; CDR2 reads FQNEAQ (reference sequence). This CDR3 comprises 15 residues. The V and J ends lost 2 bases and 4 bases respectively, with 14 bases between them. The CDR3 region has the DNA TGTGCCAGCAGCTTAAATTCAGGGCCAGGAGAGACCCAGTACTTC. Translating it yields CASSLNSGPGETQYF.

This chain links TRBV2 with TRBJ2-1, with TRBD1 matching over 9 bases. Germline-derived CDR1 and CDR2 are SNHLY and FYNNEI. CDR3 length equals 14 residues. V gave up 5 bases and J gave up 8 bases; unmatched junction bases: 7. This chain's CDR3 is CASSITGGFHEQFF. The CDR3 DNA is TGTGCCAGCAGTATAACAGGGGGCTTCCATGAGCAGTTCTTC.

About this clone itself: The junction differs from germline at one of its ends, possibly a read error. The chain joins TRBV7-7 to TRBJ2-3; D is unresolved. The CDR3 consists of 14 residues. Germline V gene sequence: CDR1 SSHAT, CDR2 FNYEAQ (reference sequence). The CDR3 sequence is CASSLEFSTDTQYF. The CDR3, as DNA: TGTGCTAGCAGCTTAGAATTCAGCACAGATACGCAGTATTTT.

Here the CDR3 DNA reads TGTGCCAGCTCACCTAACGGACAGGGGGCTGGAGATACGCAGTATTTT. Its protein product is CASSPNGQGAGDTQYF. This chain links TRBV18 with TRBJ2-3; 11 bases match TRBD1. Per the germline V gene, CDR1 is KGHSH and CDR2 is LQKENI. V dropped 3 bases and J dropped 5; count of bases not matched to a gene: 7. The CDR3 runs to 16 residues.

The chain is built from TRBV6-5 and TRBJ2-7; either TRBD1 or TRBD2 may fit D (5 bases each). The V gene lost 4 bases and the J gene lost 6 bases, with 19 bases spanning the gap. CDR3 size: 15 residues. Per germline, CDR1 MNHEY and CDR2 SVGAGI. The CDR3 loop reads CASSSSSGPVREQYF. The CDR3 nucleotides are TGTGCCAGCAGTTCTAGCTCGGGACCGGTACGCGAGCAGTACTTC.

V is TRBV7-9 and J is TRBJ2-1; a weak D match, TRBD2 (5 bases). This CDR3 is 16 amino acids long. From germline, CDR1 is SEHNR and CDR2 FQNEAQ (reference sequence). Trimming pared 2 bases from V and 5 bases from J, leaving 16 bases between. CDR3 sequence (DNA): TGTGCCAGCAGCTTATGGGGATCCGGGAACAACAATGAGCAGTTCTTC. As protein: CASSLWGSGNNNEQFF.

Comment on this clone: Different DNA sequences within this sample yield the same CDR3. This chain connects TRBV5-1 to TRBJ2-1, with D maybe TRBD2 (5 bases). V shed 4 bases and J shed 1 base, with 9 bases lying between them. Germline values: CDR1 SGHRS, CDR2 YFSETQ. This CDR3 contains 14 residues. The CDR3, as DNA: TGCGCCAGCAGCCTGGACTCTTCCTACAATGAGCAGTTCTTC. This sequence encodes CASSLDSSYNEQFF.

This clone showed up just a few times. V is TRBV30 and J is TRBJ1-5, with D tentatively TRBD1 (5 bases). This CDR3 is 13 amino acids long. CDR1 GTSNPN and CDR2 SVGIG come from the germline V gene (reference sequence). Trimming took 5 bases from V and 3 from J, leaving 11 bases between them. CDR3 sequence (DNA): TGTGCCTGGGGGAGGGGAGACAATCAGCCCCAGCATTTT. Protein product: CAWGRGDNQPQHF.

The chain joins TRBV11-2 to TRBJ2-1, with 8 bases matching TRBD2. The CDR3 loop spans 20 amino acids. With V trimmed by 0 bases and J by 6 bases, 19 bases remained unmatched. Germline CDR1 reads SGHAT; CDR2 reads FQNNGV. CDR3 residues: CASSLDSAGGLGRLINEQFF. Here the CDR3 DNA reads TGTGCCAGCAGCTTAGATTCGGCGGGAGGCCTCGGGAGGCTCATCAATGAGCAGTTCTTC. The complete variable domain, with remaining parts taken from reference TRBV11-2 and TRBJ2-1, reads EAGVAQSPRYKIIEKRQSVAFWCNPISGHATLYWYQQILGQGPKLLIQFQNNGVVDDSQLPKDRFSAERLKGVDSTLKIQPAKLEDSAVYLCASSLDSAGGLGRLINEQFFGPGTRLTVL.

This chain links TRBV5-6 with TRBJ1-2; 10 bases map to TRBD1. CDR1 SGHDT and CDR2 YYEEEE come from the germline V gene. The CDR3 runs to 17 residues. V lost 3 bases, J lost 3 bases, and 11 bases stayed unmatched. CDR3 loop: CASSSGPTGGAYYGYTF. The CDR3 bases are TGTGCCAGCAGCTCCGGCCCGACAGGGGGCGCGTACTATGGCTACACCTTC.

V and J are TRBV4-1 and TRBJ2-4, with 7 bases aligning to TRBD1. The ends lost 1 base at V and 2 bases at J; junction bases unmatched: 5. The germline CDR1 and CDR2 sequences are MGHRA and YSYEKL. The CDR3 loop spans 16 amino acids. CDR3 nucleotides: TGCGCCAGCAGCCAAGGGACAGGAGGAACCAAAAACATTCAGTACTTC. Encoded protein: CASSQGTGGTKNIQYF.

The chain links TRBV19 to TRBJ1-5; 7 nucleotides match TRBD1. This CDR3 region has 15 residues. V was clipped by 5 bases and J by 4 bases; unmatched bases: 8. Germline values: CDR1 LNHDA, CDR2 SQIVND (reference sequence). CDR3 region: CASSGQVSGNQPQHF. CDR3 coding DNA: TGTGCCAGTAGTGGACAGGTATCTGGGAATCAGCCCCAGCATTTT.

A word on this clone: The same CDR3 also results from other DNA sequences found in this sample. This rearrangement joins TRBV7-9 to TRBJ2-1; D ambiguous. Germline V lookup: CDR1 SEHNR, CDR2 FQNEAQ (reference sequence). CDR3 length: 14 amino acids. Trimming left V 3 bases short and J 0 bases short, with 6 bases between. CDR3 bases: TGTGCCAGCAGCTTGGAGAGCTCCTACAATGAGCAGTTCTTC. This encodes CASSLESSYNEQFF.

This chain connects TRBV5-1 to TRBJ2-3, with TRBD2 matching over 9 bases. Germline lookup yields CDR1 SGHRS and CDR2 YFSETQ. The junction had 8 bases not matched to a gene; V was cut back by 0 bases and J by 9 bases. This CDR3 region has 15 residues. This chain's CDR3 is CASSLVVAGEGTQYF. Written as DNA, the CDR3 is TGCGCCAGCAGCTTGGTTGTAGCGGGAGAGGGAACGCAGTATTTT.

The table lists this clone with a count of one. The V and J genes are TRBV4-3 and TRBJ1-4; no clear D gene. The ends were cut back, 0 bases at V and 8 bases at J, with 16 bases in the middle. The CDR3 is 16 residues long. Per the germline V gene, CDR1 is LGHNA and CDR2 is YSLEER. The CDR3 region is CASSQDYALRGEKLFF. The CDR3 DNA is TGCGCCAGCAGCCAAGATTATGCACTCCGTGGGGAAAAACTGTTTTTT.

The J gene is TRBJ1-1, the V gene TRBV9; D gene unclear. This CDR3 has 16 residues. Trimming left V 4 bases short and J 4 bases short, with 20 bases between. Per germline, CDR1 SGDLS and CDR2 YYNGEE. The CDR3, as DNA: TGTGCCAGCAGCCGAATCCCGGCAGGCCTTGGCACTGAAGCTTTCTTT. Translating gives CASSRIPAGLGTEAFF. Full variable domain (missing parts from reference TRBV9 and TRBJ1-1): DSGVTQTPKHLITATGQRVTLRCSPRSGDLSVYWYQQSLDQGLQFLIQYYNGEERAKGNILERFSAQQFPDLHSELNLSSLELGDSALYFCASSRIPAGLGTEAFFGQGTRLTVV.

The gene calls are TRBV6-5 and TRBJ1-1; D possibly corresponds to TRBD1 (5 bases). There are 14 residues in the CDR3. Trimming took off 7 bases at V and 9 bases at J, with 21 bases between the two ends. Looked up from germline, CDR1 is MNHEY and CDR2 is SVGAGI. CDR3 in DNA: TGTGCCAGCATCCCCCCCGCCGGGACGGCCAAAGCTTTCTTT. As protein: CASIPPAGTAKAFF.

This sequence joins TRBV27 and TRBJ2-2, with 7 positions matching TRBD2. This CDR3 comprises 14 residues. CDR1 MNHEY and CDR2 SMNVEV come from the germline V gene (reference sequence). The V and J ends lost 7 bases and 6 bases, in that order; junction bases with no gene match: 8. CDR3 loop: CASTLRTSSGELFF. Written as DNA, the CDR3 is TGTGCCAGCACCTTAAGGACTAGTTCCGGGGAGCTGTTTTTT.

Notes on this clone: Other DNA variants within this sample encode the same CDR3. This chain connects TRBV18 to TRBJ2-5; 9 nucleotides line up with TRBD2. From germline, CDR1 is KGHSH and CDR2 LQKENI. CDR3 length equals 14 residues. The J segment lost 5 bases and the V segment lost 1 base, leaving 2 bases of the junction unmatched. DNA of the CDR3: TGTGCCAGCTCACCACTAGCGGGGGTGGAGACCCAGTACTTC. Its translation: CASSPLAGVETQYF.

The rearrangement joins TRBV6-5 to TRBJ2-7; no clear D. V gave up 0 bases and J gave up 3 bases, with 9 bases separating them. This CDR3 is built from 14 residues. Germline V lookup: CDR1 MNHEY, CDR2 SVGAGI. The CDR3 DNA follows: TGTGCCAGCAGTTACTCGTTTGGGGTCTACGAGCAGTACTTC. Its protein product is CASSYSFGVYEQYF.

For the CDR3, the DNA is TGTGCCAGCAGCCCCGCCGGGACTAGCGGGAGCATCGAGCAGTACTTC. As protein: CASSPAGTSGSIEQYF. The chain employs TRBV5-4 and TRBJ2-7; 14 bases align to TRBD2. The CDR3 is 16 amino acids. Germline V gene lookup returns CDR1 SGHNT and CDR2 YYREEE (reference sequence). V dropped 4 bases and J dropped 6; count of bases not matched to a gene: 9.

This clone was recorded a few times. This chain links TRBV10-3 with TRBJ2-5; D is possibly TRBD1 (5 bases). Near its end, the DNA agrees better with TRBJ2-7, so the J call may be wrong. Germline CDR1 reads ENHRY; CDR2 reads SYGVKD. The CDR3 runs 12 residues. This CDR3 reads CAIRDSSYEQYF. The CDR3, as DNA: TGTGCCATCAGAGACAGCTCCTACGAGCAGTACTTC.